This entry lists 28 T cell receptor beta chains sequenced from one sample in a study of shared clonotypes between healthy human individuals. Libraries were prepared by immunoSEQ multiplex PCR; TCRdb keeps only in-frame clonotypes and omits some of them. There are fewer than 2.5 million clones in the sample; 93% occur only once, and roughly 0.39% lies in the top ten. Sequenced sample: naive CD4+ T cells from PBMCs. Subset noted: CD45RA+ positively selected. Source of these receptors: a man aged 18 to 35 in good health. Some clones in this sample may be carry-over from other donors' samples.

The J gene is TRBJ2-3, the V gene TRBV7-9, with D hard to call. The length of the CDR3 is 13 residues. Trimming cost V 3 bases and J 4 bases, with 8 bases left between them. Germline loops: CDR1 SEHNR, CDR2 FQNEAQ (reference sequence). CDR3 in DNA: TGTGCCAGCAGCTTCCTAGGCTCAGATACGCAGTATTTT. This codes for CASSFLGSDTQYF.

The chain employs TRBV28 and TRBJ2-2; D ambiguous. The CDR3 contains 16 residues. V was pared by 5 bases and J by 0 bases, with 13 bases between. Per germline, CDR1 MDHEN and CDR2 SYDVKM. The CDR3 DNA reads as TGTGCCAGCAGTAACCCCGTCAGCGCGAACACCGGGGAGCTGTTTTTT. Protein product: CASSNPVSANTGELFF.

The chain has TRBV6-6 and TRBJ2-7; D possibly corresponds to TRBD1 (7 bases). The CDR3 has 15 amino acids. Germline V gene lookup returns CDR1 MNHNY and CDR2 SVGAGI (reference sequence). The ends were cut back, 6 bases at V and 2 bases at J, with 17 bases in the middle. The CDR3 region is CASSRAQGGTYEQYF. Written as DNA, the CDR3 is TGTGCCAGCAGCCGGGCTCAGGGGGGCACCTACGAGCAGTACTTC.

This clone occurred once. The sample holds other DNA sequences that translate to the same CDR3. The chain carries TRBV5-1 and TRBJ2-1, with no clear D. The V gene lost 0 bases and the J gene lost 3 bases, with 7 bases spanning the gap. Germline CDR1 reads SGHRS; CDR2 reads YFSETQ. This CDR3 contains 14 residues. The CDR3: CASSLAASYNEQFF. As DNA, the CDR3 is TGCGCCAGCAGCTTGGCGGCTAGCTACAATGAGCAGTTCTTC.

The sample holds a few counts of this clone. The same CDR3 also results from other DNA sequences found in this sample. The chain carries TRBV28 and TRBJ2-7, with D perhaps TRBD2 (5 bases). Germline V lookup: CDR1 MDHEN, CDR2 SYDVKM. The CDR3 is made up of 11 amino acids. The germline V and J ends were trimmed by 2 bases and 6 bases, with 5 bases remaining between them. The CDR3 DNA is TGTGCCAGCAGTTTAAGCGGCGAGCAGTACTTC. Amino acid sequence: CASSLSGEQYF.

The V and J genes are TRBV30 and TRBJ1-4, with 7 bases aligning to TRBD1. CDR3 size: 16 residues. CDR1 and CDR2 from the germline V gene are GTSNPN and SVGIG (reference sequence). The trim removed 0 bases at V and 4 bases at J, leaving 8 bases unmatched. CDR3 DNA sequence: TGTGCCTGGAGTGTACGGGTTGGGACAGTTAATGAAAAACTGTTTTTT. Residues: CAWSVRVGTVNEKLFF.

The V and J genes are TRBV28 and TRBJ1-1; D may be TRBD1 (5 bases). The CDR3 consists of 13 residues. Germline V gene data show CDR1 as MDHEN and CDR2 as SYDVKM. Trimming left V 2 bases short and J 5 bases short, with 9 bases between. The CDR3 bases are TGTGCCAGCAGTTTAGCAGGGCTGACTGAAGCTTTCTTT. Translation gives CASSLAGLTEAFF.

This clone appeared a single time. Other DNA sequences within the sample encode an identical CDR3. V usage is TRBV9 and J usage is TRBJ2-7; TRBD2 matches 8 bases. Trimming took 0 bases from V and 2 from J; bases not matched to a gene: 4. The CDR3 is made up of 15 amino acids. From germline, CDR1 is SGDLS and CDR2 YYNGEE. DNA for the CDR3: TGTGCCAGCAGCGTAGCGGGGGGGGGTCCCTACGAGCAGTACTTC. Encoded protein: CASSVAGGGPYEQYF.

The chain joins TRBV5-4 to TRBJ2-7, with 9 positions matching TRBD1. J lost 7 bases, V lost 2 bases, and 13 bases had no gene match. The germline V gene encodes CDR1 SGHNT and CDR2 YYREEE (reference sequence). The CDR3 extends over 16 amino acids. The CDR3 here is CASSLGTGYGLREQYF. The DNA for the CDR3 is TGTGCCAGCAGCTTAGGGACAGGGTACGGTTTGAGGGAGCAGTACTTC.

Here the CDR3 reads CASSLRGFGTEAFF. The CDR3 region has the DNA TGTGCCAGCAGTTTACGGGGGTTCGGCACTGAAGCTTTCTTT. The chain has TRBV27 and TRBJ1-1; weak D call: TRBD1 (5 bases). The CDR3 contains 14 residues. In germline, CDR1 is MNHEY, CDR2 SMNVEV (reference sequence). V was pared by 2 bases and J by 4 bases, with 11 bases between.

The rearrangement joins TRBV2 to TRBJ1-2; D is possibly TRBD1 (5 bases). Germline V gives CDR1 SNHLY, CDR2 FYNNEI. Trimming pared 3 bases from V and 2 bases from J, leaving 10 bases between. CDR3 length equals 14 residues. The CDR3 reads CASSDGGSNYGYTF. CDR3 nucleotides: TGTGCCAGCAGTGACGGGGGTTCCAACTATGGCTACACCTTC.

V is TRBV11-3 and J is TRBJ2-7; either TRBD1 or TRBD2 may fit D (6 bases each). Trimming stripped 1 base from V and 9 bases from J, with 10 bases between. The germline V gene has CDR1 SGHNT and CDR2 YENEEA. The CDR3 covers 12 residues. The CDR3 protein is CASSLVGGGQYF. CDR3 sequence (DNA): TGTGCCAGCAGCTTAGTTGGAGGGGGGCAGTACTTC.

This clone was seen more than once but under ten times. The chain carries TRBV19 and TRBJ2-2; D perhaps matches TRBD2 (6 bases). CDR1 is LNHDA and CDR2 is SQIVND in the germline V gene (reference sequence). CDR3 length: 14 amino acids. With 4 bases removed from V and 6 bases from J, the gap between germline ends came to 12 bases. The CDR3: CASSRDSSAGELFF. The CDR3 DNA follows: TGTGCCAGTAGTAGGGACTCGTCAGCCGGGGAGCTGTTTTTT.

The chain combines TRBV5-8 with TRBJ1-3; 8 bases fit TRBD1. Trimming cost V 4 bases and J 2 bases; bases outside gene matches: 5. Germline V lookup: CDR1 SGHTS, CDR2 YDEGEE. The CDR3 sequence is 15 residues long. This CDR3 reads CASSRQGLTGNTIYF. The CDR3 region has the DNA TGTGCCAGCAGCCGACAGGGGCTAACTGGAAACACCATATATTTT.

The J gene is TRBJ2-7, the V gene TRBV5-1; 7 bases are a match to TRBD2. J was trimmed by 0 bases and V by 0 bases; bases with no gene match: 3. The germline V gene encodes CDR1 SGHRS and CDR2 YFSETQ. CDR3 size: 15 residues. The CDR3 sequence is CASSLGDYSSYEQYF. The CDR3 DNA follows: TGCGCCAGCAGCTTGGGGGACTACAGCTCCTACGAGCAGTACTTC. The entire variable domain, with the rest obtained from reference TRBV5-1 and TRBJ2-7, is as follows: KAGVTQTPRYLIKTRGQQVTLSCSPISGHRSVSWYQQTPGQGLQFLFEYFSETQRNKGNFPGRFSGRQFSNSRSEMNVSTLELGDSALYLCASSLGDYSSYEQYFGPGTRLTVT.

The chain is built from TRBV30 and TRBJ1-5; 7 nucleotides line up with TRBD1. CDR3 length: 13 amino acids. Germline values: CDR1 GTSNPN, CDR2 SVGIG (reference sequence). V shed 2 bases and J 5 bases; nucleotides not matched to a gene: 3. The DNA for the CDR3 is TGTGCCTGGAGTACCCAGGGGGATCAGCCCCAGCATTTT. This translates into CAWSTQGDQPQHF.

The gene calls are TRBV11-2 and TRBJ2-1; tentative D call: TRBD1 (5 bases). V was pared by 3 bases and J by 9 bases, with 9 bases between. The CDR3 runs 12 residues. CDR1 is SGHAT and CDR2 is FQNNGV in the germline V gene. CDR3 amino acids: CASSFNTGEQFF. The CDR3 coding sequence is TGTGCCAGCAGCTTCAATACAGGTGAGCAGTTCTTC.

This chain uses TRBV13 with TRBJ2-7, with D hard to call. This CDR3 is built from 13 residues. V gave up 10 bases and J gave up 7 bases, with 20 bases separating them. Germline V CDR1 and CDR2: PRHDT, FYEKMQ (reference sequence). The chain's CDR3 is CATRSGRIGEQYF. CDR3 sequence (DNA): TGTGCCACTCGGTCGGGTAGGATCGGGGAGCAGTACTTC.

CDR3 sequence reads: CASSLRPWDEQFF. The CDR3 DNA reads as TGTGCCAGCAGTTTGCGCCCCTGGGATGAGCAGTTCTTC. The V call is TRBV28, the J call TRBJ2-1, with unresolved D. Trimming cost V 3 bases and J 8 bases, with 11 bases left between them. The CDR3 contains 13 residues. Germline-derived CDR1 and CDR2 are MDHEN and SYDVKM.

The count of this clone is one. Different DNA sequences within this sample yield the same CDR3. This chain uses TRBV7-2 with TRBJ1-5, with 10 bases fitting TRBD1. The CDR3 covers 15 residues. V was clipped by 3 bases and J by 2 bases; unmatched bases: 1. Germline lookup yields CDR1 SGHTA and CDR2 FQGNSA. The CDR3 here is CASSLDRGGNQPQHF. DNA of the CDR3: TGTGCCAGCAGCTTGGACAGGGGGGGCAATCAGCCCCAGCATTTT. Supplemented by reference TRBV7-2 and TRBJ1-5, the full variable domain reads GAGVSQSPSNKVTEKGKDVELRCDPISGHTALYWYRQSLGQGLEFLIYFQGNSAPDKSGLPSDRFSAERTGGSVSTLTIQRTQQEDSAVYLCASSLDRGGNQPQHFGDGTRLSIL.

J is TRBJ2-1 and V is TRBV7-2; D gene uncertain. CDR3 length: 15 residues. Trimming pared 1 base from V and 2 bases from J, leaving 9 bases between. The germline gives CDR1 SGHTA, CDR2 FQGNSA. The CDR3 spells CASSLGGVTYNEQFF. In nucleotides, the CDR3 is TGTGCCAGCAGCTTAGGAGGAGTAACCTACAATGAGCAGTTCTTC.

This clone has just a few counts. The chain carries TRBV28 and TRBJ1-1, with D perhaps TRBD1 (6 bases). This CDR3 contains 16 residues. V was shortened by 8 bases and J by 1 base, with 20 bases between the two germline ends. Germline loops: CDR1 MDHEN, CDR2 SYDVKM. The CDR3 is CASLLGGGIPNTEAFF. The CDR3 DNA reads TGTGCCAGCCTCTTAGGGGGGGGCATTCCGAACACTGAAGCTTTCTTT.

The V call is TRBV5-1, the J call TRBJ2-1, with TRBD2 matching 16 bases. With 3 bases clipped from V and 6 bases from J, the junction kept 9 bases outside the gene matches. This CDR3 has 18 amino acids. Germline assignment: CDR1 SGHRS and CDR2 YFSETQ. Here the CDR3 DNA reads TGCGCCAGCAGCTACGGGACTAGCGGGAGGGCTGTCGGCAATGAGCAGTTCTTC. This codes for CASSYGTSGRAVGNEQFF.

V and J are TRBV29-1 and TRBJ1-3; D gene ambiguous. Per germline, CDR1 SQVTM and CDR2 ANQGSEA. V lost 6 bases and J lost 5, with 14 bases in between. The CDR3 consists of 13 residues. The CDR3 bases are TGCAGCGTCTTGGACGGGCGAAGAAACACCATATATTTT. It is translated as CSVLDGRRNTIYF.

The rearrangement links TRBV28 to TRBJ2-3; the match to TRBD1 covers 7 bases. With V trimmed by 8 bases and J by 6 bases, 11 bases remained unmatched. Germline assignment: CDR1 MDHEN and CDR2 SYDVKM. CDR3 size: 14 residues. DNA for the CDR3: TGTGCCAGCCCTGTCGGGACAGCGCTTGATACGCAGTATTTT. The encoded protein is CASPVGTALDTQYF.

The V and J genes are TRBV7-2 and TRBJ2-7; D is ambiguous. Per germline, CDR1 SGHTA and CDR2 FQGNSA. V was pared by 2 bases and J by 1 base, with 12 bases between. The CDR3 has 15 residues. The DNA for the CDR3 is TGTGCCAGCAGCTTATCGGCAGTCCGTTCCTACGAGCAGTACTTC. Translated: CASSLSAVRSYEQYF. Full variable domain (outside the CDR3, taken from reference TRBV7-2 and TRBJ2-7): GAGVSQSPSNKVTEKGKDVELRCDPISGHTALYWYRQSLGQGLEFLIYFQGNSAPDKSGLPSDRFSAERTGGSVSTLTIQRTQQEDSAVYLCASSLSAVRSYEQYFGPGTRLTVT.

The gene calls are TRBV10-1 and TRBJ1-3; tentatively, D is TRBD1 (6 bases). Between the trimmed V and J ends, which lost 6 bases and 0 bases, there was a span of 12 bases. The CDR3 has 15 residues. Germline CDR1 WNHNN, CDR2 SYGVQD (reference sequence). Written as DNA, the CDR3 is TGCGCCAGCAGGTTGACAGGCAGCTCTGGAAACACCATATATTTT. Its protein is CASRLTGSSGNTIYF.

The chain couples TRBV7-3 to TRBJ2-5; no reliable D call. Germline V gene data show CDR1 as SGHTA and CDR2 as FQGTGA. This CDR3 comprises 13 residues. The V gene lost 1 base and the J gene lost 7 bases, with 10 bases spanning the gap. CDR3 nucleotide sequence: TGTGCCAGCAGCTTAAACCATTTAGTGACCCAGTACTTC. Protein: CASSLNHLVTQYF.